This record looks at one TCR beta chain sequence and its context. The data were produced by immunoSEQ multiplex PCR, yet TCRdb's version contains in-frame clones alone and is incomplete. The sample lists 150,000 to 200,000 clones, 90% seen once, with roughly a sixth in the top ten. The sample belongs to a study of blood T cell repertoires in COVID-19. Study-level background: PBMCs, B-cell-depleted T cells, or T cells were the source of the cDNA or gDNA that made up the material.

Trimming shortened V by 4 bases and J by 0 bases, and 7 bases separated the two germline ends. Germline V lookup: CDR1 SGHRS, CDR2 YFSETQ. This CDR3 has 13 amino acids. Specimen: peripheral blood. The chain uses TRBV5-1 and TRBJ1-1; D is unclear. This TCR derives from a man in his 60s with active or convalescent COVID-19. In DNA, the CDR3 is TGCGCCAGCAGCGTGGTCATGAACACTGAAGCTTTCTTT. As protein: CASSVVMNTEAFF.